The T cell receptor (beta chain) described here comes from a study of CD4 T cells in relation to SARS-CoV-2 and coronaviruses (dated by TCRdb to the early 2020s). As for the study more broadly: In the ViraFEST assay, PBMCs were grown with antigen for 9 to 10 days, and TCR beta CDR3s were then sequenced to identify antigen-specific clonal expansions. An HIV-1 Nef peptide pool or a no-peptide culture served as the negative reference condition. Using patient-derived lymphoblastoid cell lines, the shared crossreactive spike epitopes were mapped to their HLA restriction. The study assessed, at the TCR clonotype level, memory CD4+ T cell crossreactivity between SARS-CoV-2 and common cold coronavirus spike proteins. The Adaptive Biotechnologies TCR-sequencing kit was used to sequence samples from a few pre-COVID donors and the naive versus memory experiments, whereas other data were Illumina-based. Expansion assays from other donors in the study were sequenced with a different, Illumina-based TCR-beta assay.

In the germline V gene (reference sequence), CDR1 corresponds to LGHDT and CDR2 to YNNKEL. V is shortened by 0 bases, J by 1 base, and the region joining them spans 9 bases. The CDR3 has 15 amino acids, counting the end cysteine and phenylalanine. Just the 45-base CDR3 DNA is kept, in frame starting at base 1. About this clone: Its antigen is still unknown. Base qualities are missing; no much larger clone stands one base away.

CD4+ T cells from unexposed donors were collected before the COVID-19 pandemic (2011-2018). The EasySep CD4+ T cell isolation kit was used to isolate CD4+ T cells once the cultures had run for under twelve days. As far as cell numbers permitted, CD4+ T cells from unexposed donors were tested for reactivity against SARS-CoV-2 S and N as well as four spike pools from common cold coronaviruses. PBMCs were cultured at fewer than 2.5 million per well in IMDM supplemented with around 5% human AB serum and 9 to 10 IU/ml IL-2. Half of the culture medium was replaced with fresh IL-2-containing medium on days 3 and 7. In general, every peptide culture condition was set up in three replicate wells. The leukapheresis product used for the unexposed donors was purchased from a commercial source. Ficoll-Paque PLUS gradient centrifugation was used to isolate PBMCs from either whole blood or leukapheresis product. The PBMCs went either fresh into the expansion assay or into cryopreservation at -140 degrees C. The QIAamp Micro DNA Kit was used to extract genomic DNA from the CD4+ T cells.

On the study overall, not on this receptor specifically: Since the crossreactivity analysis centred on spike protein, crossreactivity against other viral proteins was not assessed. Memory CD4+ clonotypes crossrecognizing SARS-CoV-2 and at least one common cold coronavirus spike were found in 60% to 75% of donors. No donor contributed both pre-pandemic and post-infection samples, which limited tracing the source of pre-existing responses. The study was constrained by small numbers of patients and of tested TCRs. Crossreactive clones showed significantly weaker SARS-CoV-2-driven expansion than monoreactive clones, consistent with antigenic imprinting.

Libraries were made using the immunoSEQ multiplex PCR assay. The authors processed their data as follows. During preprocessing, nonproductive sequences were removed, along with CDR3s that did not begin with C, did not end with F or W, or were shorter than 7 amino acids. The MANAFEST web app was used to call antigen-specific clonotypes on the basis of expansion compared with the reference and with other culture wells. A clone was considered positive if significant expansion relative to the reference culture was observed in 2 of 3 replicate wells at an FDR below 0.05. Positive clones also required significant expansion versus all other tandem wells and an odds ratio above 5. After three terminal residues were trimmed from each end, CDR3 homology was quantified as pairwise Levenshtein distance using the stringdist R package. In TCRdb, the immuneACCESS table is reduced to in-frame sequences with V and J assigned. These tables do not hold every clone; where another copy was compared, an unresolved V gene accounts for under half, and the others remain unexplained. V, J and clone size derive from that table, while D and trimming were established from the DNA sequence. A total of about 22,000 clones appear in this sample, 72% of them only once. The ten most abundant clones make up about 16% of the sample.

The TCR originated in a human donor in good health. This sequence uses TRBV3-1 (or the pseudogene TRBV3-2) and TRBJ2-5; the D region possibly corresponds to TRBD1 (5 bases align). Material for sequencing was CD4+ T cells from PBMCs, cultured in vitro. CDR3 sequence: CASSQDSGPQETQYF. The nucleotide sequence reads as follows: TGTGCCAGCAGCCAAGATTCAGGGCCCCAAGAGACCCAGTACTTC.